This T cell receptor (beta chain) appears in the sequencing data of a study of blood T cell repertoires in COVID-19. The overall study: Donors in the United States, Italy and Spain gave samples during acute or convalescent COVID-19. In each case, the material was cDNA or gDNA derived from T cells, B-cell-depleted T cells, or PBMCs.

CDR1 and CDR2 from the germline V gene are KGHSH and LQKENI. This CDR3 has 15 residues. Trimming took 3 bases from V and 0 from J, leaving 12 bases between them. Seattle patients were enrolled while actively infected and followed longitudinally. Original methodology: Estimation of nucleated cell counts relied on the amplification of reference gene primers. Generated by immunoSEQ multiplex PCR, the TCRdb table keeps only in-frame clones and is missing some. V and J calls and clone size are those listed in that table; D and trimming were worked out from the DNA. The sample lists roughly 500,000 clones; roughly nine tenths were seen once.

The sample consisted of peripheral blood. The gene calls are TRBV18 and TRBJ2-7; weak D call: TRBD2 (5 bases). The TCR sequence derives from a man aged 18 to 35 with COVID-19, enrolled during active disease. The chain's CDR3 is CASSPTGTDSYEQYF. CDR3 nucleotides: TGTGCCAGCTCACCCACGGGAACGGACTCCTACGAGCAGTACTTC.